The rows below give T cell receptor beta chains drawn from one sample of a study of T cell repertoires in cytomegalovirus infection. TCRdb analysed the reads with MiXCR anew, one entry per CDR3 protein. The sample yields more than 500,000 distinct CDR3 sequences, more than 15% seen once. The sample consisted of CD8+ T cells from PBMCs. These receptors were taken from a human donor in good health (CMV status not recorded). Some clones in this sample may be carry-over from other donors' samples. Each CDR3 is given with its conserved first and last residue. The D gene is left open where the match is weak. Some rows mark clone size as missing; the rest say once, few, many or name a class of expanded clone.

>-|-|TRBV5-1|TRBJ1-2
CASSLASGSLPNYGYTF
TGCGCCAGCAGCTTGGCCTCGGGAAGTCTTCCTAACTATGGCTACACCTTC
>many|-|TRBV5-6|TRBJ1-6
CASSLGPGAVNSPLHF
TGTGCCAGCAGCTTGGGCCCGGGGGCGGTCAATTCACCCCTCCACTTT
>once|-|TRBV9|TRBJ2-7
CASSVAGLTPYEQYF
TGTGCCAGCAGCGTTGCAGGGTTAACCCCCTACGAGCAGTACTTC
>-|-|TRBV6-2/TRBV6-3|TRBJ2-5
CASSYEEGFRTDQETQYF
TGTGCCAGCAGTTACGAGGAGGGGTTCCGGACTGATCAAGAGACCCAGTACTTC
>-|TRBD2|TRBV28|TRBJ2-3
CASQIPGTRHTDTQYF
TGTGCCAGCCAAATCCCCGGGACTAGACACACAGATACGCAGTATTTT
>few|-|TRBV27|TRBJ2-7
CASSQVFRGHEQYF
TGTGCCAGCAGCCAAGTGTTCAGGGGCCACGAGCAGTACTTC
>few|TRBD1|TRBV28|TRBJ1-4
CASSFLDRGPYLTNEKLFF
TGTGCCAGCAGTTTCCTGGACAGGGGGCCCTACCTAACTAATGAAAAACTGTTTTTT
>few|TRBD2|TRBV6-5|TRBJ2-3
CASSSSLRTSGFTDTQYF
TGTGCCAGCAGCTCGTCCTTACGGACTAGCGGTTTCACAGATACGCAGTATTTT
>many|-|TRBV7-9|TRBJ2-6
CASRTGANVLTF
TGTGCCAGCAGAACTGGGGCCAACGTCCTGACTTTC
>many|-|TRBV12-3/TRBV12-4|TRBJ2-5
CASSPRQGGPLQETQYF
TGTGCCAGCAGCCCGAGACAGGGAGGCCCCCTACAAGAGACCCAGTACTTC
>many|-|TRBV7-2|TRBJ1-1
CASSLGHEGRDTEAFF
TGTGCCAGCAGCTTGGGTCACGAGGGTCGGGACACTGAAGCTTTCTTT
>few|-|TRBV19|TRBJ1-2
CASGGTYANYGYTF
TGTGCCAGTGGGGGGACGTATGCTAACTATGGCTACACCTTC
>many|TRBD2|TRBV5-5|TRBJ2-1
CASSLGTSGIRDEQFF
TGTGCCAGCAGCTTGGGGACTAGCGGGATTAGGGATGAGCAGTTCTTC
>-|TRBD1|TRBV7-9|TRBJ1-1
CASSSTGQGDTEAFF
TGTGCCAGCAGCTCAACGGGACAGGGAGACACTGAAGCTTTCTTT
>-|TRBD2|TRBV4-1|TRBJ2-1
CASGASAGAGDEQFF
TGCGCCAGCGGGGCATCAGCGGGGGCCGGGGATGAGCAGTTCTTC
>many|-|TRBV7-9|TRBJ2-1
CASSFKGHEQFF
TGTGCCAGCAGCTTTAAGGGTCATGAGCAGTTCTTC